Shown below are 24 T cell receptor beta chains from a single sample sequenced in a study of blood T cell repertoires in COVID-19. The method was immunoSEQ multiplex PCR; TCRdb's version includes in-frame clones alone and lacks a portion of them. This repertoire shows around 250,000 clones, around 90% found once; its top ten account for 0.94%. The sequencing input was peripheral blood. The receptor source for this set is a woman in her thirties or forties who had recovered from COVID-19.

The J gene is TRBJ2-3, the V gene TRBV3-1 (or the pseudogene TRBV3-2), with no clear D. CDR3 length equals 15 residues. Germline V gives CDR1 LGHDT, CDR2 YNNKEL (reference sequence). Between the trimmed V and J ends, which lost 1 base and 0 bases, there was a span of 8 bases. The CDR3: CASSQGWPSTDTQYF. CDR3 coding DNA: TGTGCCAGCAGCCAAGGGTGGCCTAGCACAGATACGCAGTATTTT.

V gene TRBV12-3 or TRBV12-4 combines with J gene TRBJ2-7, with 7 bases lining up with TRBD1. V trimming: 6 bases; J trimming: 12 bases; junction bases outside the gene matches: 14. The CDR3 covers 13 residues. The CDR3 loop reads CASSPTTMTGMYF. In DNA, the CDR3 is TGTGCCAGCAGCCCAACCACGATGACAGGGATGTACTTC.

The genes are TRBV6-5 and TRBJ1-3, with D perhaps matching TRBD1 (6 bases). Germline V CDR1 and CDR2: MNHEY, SVGAGI. Between the trimmed V and J ends, which lost 6 bases and 8 bases, there was a span of 20 bases. The CDR3 is 15 amino acids. CDR3 region: CASRPRGGRGDTIYF. The CDR3 DNA sequence: TGTGCCAGCAGGCCCCGAGGGGGACGCGGAGACACCATATATTTT.

This chain connects TRBV19 to TRBJ1-3; D gene uncertain. Trimming took off 0 bases at V and 0 bases at J, with 12 bases between the two ends. Germline values: CDR1 LNHDA, CDR2 SQIVND (reference sequence). The CDR3 contains 17 residues. The CDR3 nucleotides read TGTGCCAGTAGTATAGATCCGGGGTATAACTCTGGAAACACCATATATTTT. Its protein product is CASSIDPGYNSGNTIYF.

This rearrangement joins TRBV19 to TRBJ2-7; 9 positions match TRBD1. The trim removed 10 bases at V and 3 bases at J, leaving 13 bases unmatched. In germline, CDR1 is LNHDA, CDR2 SQIVND (reference sequence). The CDR3 runs 15 residues. The CDR3 here is CATKSHRGQDYEQYF. The DNA of the CDR3 is TGTGCCACCAAGTCCCACAGGGGGCAAGACTACGAGCAGTACTTC.

This clone was recorded only once. A read error may account for a junction end that differs from germline. The chain combines TRBV6-5 with TRBJ2-7; possibly TRBD2 for D (6 bases). CDR3 length: 10 residues. Germline CDR1 and CDR2: MNHEY and SVGAGI. The DNA of the CDR3 is TGTGCCAGCCTTTCACCGGGACTGCACTTC. Amino acids: CASLSPGLHF.

This chain connects TRBV19 to TRBJ2-3, with TRBD2 identical over 8 bases. The junction had 7 bases not matched to a gene; V was cut back by 6 bases and J by 2 bases. This CDR3 has 15 residues. The germline V gene encodes CDR1 LNHDA and CDR2 SQIVND (reference sequence). The CDR3 DNA sequence: TGTGCCAGTAGAGAAACGGGAGGGCCCACAGATACGCAGTATTTT. It specifies CASRETGGPTDTQYF.

The chain carries TRBV24-1 and TRBJ2-5, with D maybe TRBD2 (7 bases). CDR1 and CDR2 from the germline V gene are KGHDR and SFDVKD. The V gene lost 4 bases and the J gene lost 7 bases, with 18 bases spanning the gap. The CDR3 sequence is 15 residues long. DNA for the CDR3: TGTGCCACCAGTGACTCCTCCCGGGGAGGGGGGACCCAGTACTTC. Translation gives CATSDSSRGGGTQYF.

The chain couples TRBV30 to TRBJ2-2; D uncertain. Germline loops: CDR1 GTSNPN, CDR2 SVGIG (reference sequence). The CDR3 consists of 13 residues. Trimming stripped 3 bases from V and 6 bases from J, with 11 bases between. CDR3 residues: CAWRFAAAGELFF. DNA of the CDR3: TGTGCCTGGAGATTCGCGGCAGCCGGGGAGCTGTTTTTT.

This chain connects TRBV6-2 or TRBV6-3 to TRBJ1-2; 8 bases are shared with TRBD1. This CDR3 region has 16 residues. After removal of 6 bases from V and 8 bases from J, the junction contained 17 bases not matched to a gene. Germline CDR1 MNHEY, CDR2 SVGEGT. This CDR3 is CASSREGRGRFDGYTF. CDR3 DNA: TGTGCCAGCAGCCGTGAGGGCAGGGGGCGATTTGACGGCTACACCTTC.

The CDR3 nucleotides are TGTGCCAGCAGCCAAGTGGATCCTAGCAGCAAGACCCAGTACTTC. It is translated as CASSQVDPSSKTQYF. The rearrangement joins TRBV4-2 to TRBJ2-5; tentative D call: TRBD2 (5 bases). Trimming pared 1 base from V and 6 bases from J, leaving 15 bases between. The CDR3 covers 15 residues. CDR1 and CDR2 from the germline V gene are LGHNA and YNFKEQ.

The chain is built from TRBV18 and TRBJ1-1, with D perhaps matching TRBD1 (6 bases). V lost 5 bases, J lost 1 base, and 8 bases lay in between. This CDR3 comprises 13 residues. Per the germline V gene, CDR1 is KGHSH and CDR2 is LQKENI. The CDR3 reads CASSKGGNTEAFF. The DNA for the CDR3 is TGTGCCAGCTCAAAAGGGGGGAACACTGAAGCTTTCTTT. Based on the CDR3 plus reference TRBV18 and TRBJ1-1, the full variable domain is NAGVMQNPRHLVRRRGQEARLRCSPMKGHSHVYWYRQLPEEGLKFMVYLQKENIIDESGMPKERFSAEFPKEGPSILRIQQVVRGDSAAYFCASSKGGNTEAFFGQGTRLTVV.

The chain joins TRBV7-3 to TRBJ1-6, with TRBD1 matching 10 bases. The CDR3 contains 16 residues. The V gene's germline CDR1 is SGHTA and CDR2 FQGTGA. Trimming cost V 6 bases and J 7 bases; bases outside gene matches: 9. The CDR3 nucleotides are TGTGCCAGCAGTAGACAGGGGGCTCCAGGGAATTCACCCCTCCACTTT. Translating it yields CASSRQGAPGNSPLHF.

As regards this clone: Other DNA sequences of this sample code for an identical CDR3. V and J are TRBV5-5 and TRBJ2-7, with D perhaps TRBD1 (5 bases). V shed 1 base and J shed 4 bases, with 15 bases lying between them. The CDR3 is 15 residues long. CDR1 and CDR2 from the germline V gene are SGHKS and YYEKEE (reference sequence). CDR3 region: CASSLQGSDLYEQYF. The CDR3 DNA reads as TGTGCCAGCAGCTTGCAGGGCAGTGACCTATACGAGCAGTACTTC.

The chain has TRBV2 and TRBJ2-4, with 7 bases identical to TRBD1. This CDR3 has 17 amino acids. The junction had 11 bases not matched to a gene; V was cut back by 6 bases and J by 0 bases. Germline V gene sequence: CDR1 SNHLY, CDR2 FYNNEI. The CDR3 loop is CASRETGQRLAKNIQYF. In DNA, the CDR3 is TGTGCCAGCAGGGAGACGGGACAGAGATTAGCCAAAAACATTCAGTACTTC.

The chain combines TRBV6-5 with TRBJ2-2; possible D gene TRBD2, 6 bases. V was pared by 4 bases and J by 7 bases, with 7 bases between. The V gene's germline CDR1 is MNHEY and CDR2 SVGAGI. CDR3 length: 12 amino acids. In DNA form, the CDR3 reads TGTGCCAGCAGTTGGCGGGACGGGGAGCTGTTTTTT. Protein product: CASSWRDGELFF.

The table lists this clone with a count of one. The chain couples TRBV9 to TRBJ2-1; a weak D match, TRBD1 (6 bases). Germline assignment: CDR1 SGDLS and CDR2 YYNGEE. Trimming stripped 0 bases from V and 5 bases from J, with 12 bases between. This CDR3 spans 15 amino acids. The CDR3 coding sequence is TGTGCCAGCAGCGTAGGCAGGGGATGGGACAATGAGCAGTTCTTC. This gives the protein CASSVGRGWDNEQFF.

This clone has only a few counts. The chain carries TRBV12-3 or TRBV12-4 and TRBJ1-5; D is unclear. CDR3 length: 13 amino acids. Trimming stripped 1 base from V and 6 bases from J, with 7 bases between. The CDR3 loop reads CASSLEAGQPQHF. CDR3 nucleotides: TGTGCCAGCAGTTTAGAGGCGGGTCAGCCCCAGCATTTT.

V is TRBV19 and J is TRBJ2-1, with 7 positions matching TRBD2. CDR3 length: 22 residues. Per germline, CDR1 LNHDA and CDR2 SQIVND (reference sequence). With V trimmed by 4 bases and J by 0 bases, 24 bases remained unmatched. The CDR3 sequence is CASSTQSLSGGATPSSYNEQFF. The CDR3, as DNA: TGTGCCAGTAGTACACAATCCCTTTCGGGGGGAGCCACCCCGAGCTCCTACAATGAGCAGTTCTTC.

The table lists this clone with a count of one. This CDR3 is CASSQVANYGYTF. The CDR3 bases are TGTGCCAGCAGCCAAGTGGCAAACTATGGCTACACCTTC. The chain recombines TRBV3-1 (or the pseudogene TRBV3-2) with TRBJ1-2; no clear D. Germline V gives CDR1 LGHDT, CDR2 YNNKEL (reference sequence). Trimming took 1 base from V and 2 from J, leaving 5 bases between them. The CDR3 has 13 residues.

V usage is TRBV6-6 and J usage is TRBJ1-5, with TRBD1 identical over 10 bases. The germline V gene encodes CDR1 MNHNY and CDR2 SVGAGI (reference sequence). The CDR3 contains 15 residues. The V segment lost 6 bases and the J segment 4 bases; nucleotides outside the gene matches: 6. CDR3 nucleotides: TGTGCCAGCAGCATGACAGGGGGCGGGAATCAGCCCCAGCATTTT. It encodes CASSMTGGGNQPQHF.

This clone was seen a single time. This chain uses TRBV10-3 with TRBJ2-7; the match to TRBD2 covers 10 bases. This CDR3 is built from 19 residues. J was trimmed by 6 bases and V by 6 bases; bases with no gene match: 23. The germline V gene encodes CDR1 ENHRY and CDR2 SYGVKD. CDR3 protein: CAISTSGKREGLKFSEQYF. The DNA of the CDR3 is TGTGCCATCAGCACCTCTGGGAAGCGGGAGGGCCTGAAGTTCTCCGAGCAGTACTTC.

The genes are TRBV5-4 and TRBJ2-5; D possibly corresponds to TRBD2 (6 bases). Germline values: CDR1 SGHNT, CDR2 YYREEE (reference sequence). Trimming pared 2 bases from V and 3 bases from J, leaving 11 bases between. The length of the CDR3 is 14 residues. The CDR3 is CASSFYSGEETQYF. For the CDR3, the DNA is TGTGCCAGCAGCTTTTATTCGGGGGAAGAGACCCAGTACTTC.

The rearrangement uses TRBV6-5 and TRBJ1-2, with D maybe TRBD1 (5 bases). The germline gives CDR1 MNHEY, CDR2 SVGAGI. The CDR3 is made up of 14 amino acids. V gave up 2 bases and J gave up 8 bases, with 15 bases separating them. The CDR3 reads CASSYEQVAGGYTF. The DNA for the CDR3 is TGTGCCAGCAGTTACGAACAGGTGGCCGGGGGCTACACCTTC.